This T cell receptor beta chain is drawn from a study of cytomegalovirus exposure and HLA in healthy donors. In the PCR, 60 Vbeta and 13 Jbeta primers were used. Measured with immunoSEQ multiplex PCR; TCRdb has only the in-frame clones, and not every one. The data hold around 170,000 clones, with roughly four fifths observed a single time. The CDR3 consists of 14 residues. Trimming removed 6 bases from V and 4 bases from J, with 14 bases in between. Looked up from germline, CDR1 is ENHRY and CDR2 is SYGVKD. The chain employs TRBV10-3 and TRBJ2-3; tentative D call: TRBD1 (6 bases). This receptor was obtained from a woman in her late teens or twenties in good health and CMV-seronegative. Source material: PBMCs. The CDR3 loop reads CAISVSGVADTQYF. The DNA for the CDR3 is TGTGCCATCAGCGTCTCAGGGGTAGCAGATACGCAGTATTTT.